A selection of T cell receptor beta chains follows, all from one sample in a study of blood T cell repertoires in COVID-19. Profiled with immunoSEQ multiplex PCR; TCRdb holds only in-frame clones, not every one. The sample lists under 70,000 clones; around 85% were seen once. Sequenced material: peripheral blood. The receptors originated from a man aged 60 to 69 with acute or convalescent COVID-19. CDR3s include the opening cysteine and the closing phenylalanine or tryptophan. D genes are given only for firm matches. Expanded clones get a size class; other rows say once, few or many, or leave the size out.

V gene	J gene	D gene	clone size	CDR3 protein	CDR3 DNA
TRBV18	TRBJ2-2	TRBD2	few	CASSPLLAGGTGELFF	TGTGCCAGCTCACCTCTTCTAGCGGGAGGTACCGGGGAGCTGTTTTTT
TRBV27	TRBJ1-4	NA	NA	CASSPRGGREKLFF	TGTGCCAGCAGTCCTCGCGGGGGGAGGGAAAAACTGTTTTTT
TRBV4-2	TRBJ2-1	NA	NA	CASSHARVGASGEQFF	TGTGCCAGCAGCCACGCTCGAGTGGGAGCTTCTGGTGAGCAGTTCTTC
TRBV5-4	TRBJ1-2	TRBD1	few	CASRGTGFYGYTF	TGTGCCAGCAGGGGGACAGGGTTCTATGGCTACACCTTC
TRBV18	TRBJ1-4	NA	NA	CASSPGAFNEKLFF	TGTGCCAGCTCGCCAGGGGCCTTTAATGAAAAACTGTTTTTT
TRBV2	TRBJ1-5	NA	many	CASSEGGGFEPQHF	TGTGCCAGCAGTGAAGGCGGGGGTTTTGAGCCCCAGCATTTT
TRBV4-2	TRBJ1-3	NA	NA	CASSQGLAGNTIYF	TGTGCCAGCAGCCAAGGACTTGCTGGAAACACCATATATTTT
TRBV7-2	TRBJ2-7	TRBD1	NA	CASSSRPGQGVYEQYF	TGTGCCAGCAGCTCCCGCCCGGGACAGGGTGTGTACGAGCAGTACTTC
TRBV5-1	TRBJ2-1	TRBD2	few	CASSSRASGKSSYNEQFF	TGCGCCAGCAGCTCGAGGGCTAGCGGGAAAAGCTCCTACAATGAGCAGTTCTTC
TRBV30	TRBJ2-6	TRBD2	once	CAWSRRGGTGANVLTF	TGTGCCTGGAGTCGCCGGGGAGGGACCGGGGCCAACGTCCTGACTTTC
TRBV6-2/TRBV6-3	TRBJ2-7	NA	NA	CASSYVGLAYEQYF	TGTGCCAGCAGTTACGTGGGCCTCGCCTACGAGCAGTACTTC
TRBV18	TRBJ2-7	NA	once	CASSPDSYEQYF	TGTGCCAGCTCGCCCGACAGTTACGAGCAGTACTTC
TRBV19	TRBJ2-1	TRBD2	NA	CASSIRVLAGLGEQFF	TGTGCCAGTAGTATAAGGGTACTAGCGGGCCTCGGGGAGCAGTTCTTC
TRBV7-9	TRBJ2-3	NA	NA	CASSYTRASTDTQYF	TGTGCCAGCAGCTATACCAGGGCTAGCACAGATACGCAGTATTTT
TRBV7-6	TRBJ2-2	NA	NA	CASSSRTASGELFF	TGTGCCAGCAGCAGTCGGACAGCCTCCGGGGAGCTGTTTTTT
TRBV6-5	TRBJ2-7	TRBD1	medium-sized	CASSQLTGAEQYF	TGTGCCAGCAGTCAATTAACAGGGGCCGAGCAGTACTTC
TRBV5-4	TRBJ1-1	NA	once	CASSSPMREAEAFF	TGTGCCAGCAGCTCACCGATGCGCGAGGCTGAAGCTTTCTTT
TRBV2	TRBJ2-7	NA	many	CASSDRGIAYEQYF	TGTGCCAGCAGTGACCGGGGGATAGCCTACGAGCAGTACTTC
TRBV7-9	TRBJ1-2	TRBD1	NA	CASSPGQAPSYGYTF	TGTGCCAGCAGTCCAGGACAGGCGCCCAGCTATGGCTACACCTTC
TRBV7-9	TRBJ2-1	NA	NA	CASSLDLTEQFF	TGTGCCAGCAGCTTGGATCTGACAGAGCAGTTCTTC
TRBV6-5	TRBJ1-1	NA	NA	CAKHPVTENTEAFF	TGTGCCAAGCATCCGGTCACCGAGAACACTGAAGCTTTCTTT
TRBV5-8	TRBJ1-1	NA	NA	CASSRFQGRVNTEAFF	TGTGCCAGCAGCAGATTTCAGGGGAGGGTGAACACTGAAGCTTTCTTT
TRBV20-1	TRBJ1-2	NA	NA	CSARPGKGYTF	TGCAGTGCTAGACCAGGGAAGGGCTACACCTTC
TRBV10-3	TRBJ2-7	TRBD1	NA	CAIWDRGIYEQYF	TGTGCCATCTGGGACAGGGGGATCTACGAGCAGTACTTC
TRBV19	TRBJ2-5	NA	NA	CASSRGEGGVETQYF	TGTGCCAGTAGCAGGGGCGAAGGTGGGGTAGAGACCCAGTACTTC
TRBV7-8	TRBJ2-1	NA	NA	CASSPFNEQFF	TGTGCCAGCAGCCCATTCAATGAGCAGTTCTTC
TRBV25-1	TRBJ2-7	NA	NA	CASSGYNGLWEQYF	TGTGCCAGCAGTGGCTATAACGGGTTGTGGGAGCAGTACTTC
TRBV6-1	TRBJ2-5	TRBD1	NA	CASSEGLTGWLETQYF	TGTGCCAGCAGTGAAGGGTTGACAGGGTGGTTGGAGACCCAGTACTTC
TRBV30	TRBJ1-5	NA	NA	CAWSLQWHQPQHF	TGTGCCTGGAGCCTCCAGTGGCATCAGCCCCAGCATTTT